The 23 T cell receptor beta chains below were found in one sample sequenced in a study of radiotherapy plus CTLA-4 blockade in lung cancer. The repertoire was sequenced with immunoSEQ multiplex PCR; TCRdb's copy has only in-frame clones and lacks some. The sample has about 62,000 clones; 76% are singletons. The sequencing here drew on peripheral blood, taken from a patient treated with radiotherapy plus ipilimumab. These receptors came from a human donor with non-small cell lung cancer who had a complete response to radiotherapy plus ipilimumab.

This clone appeared a few times. The chain recombines TRBV5-4 with TRBJ1-4, with 8 bases identical to TRBD1. V gave up 0 bases and J gave up 9 bases; unmatched junction bases: 7. The CDR3 is 15 amino acids. The V gene's germline CDR1 is SGHNT and CDR2 YYREEE (reference sequence). As DNA, the CDR3 is TGTGCCAGCAGCTTGGGTGGTACAGGGGGGAAAAAACTGTTTTTT. Translation: CASSLGGTGGKKLFF.

The chain couples TRBV18 to TRBJ2-7; 10 bases are shared with TRBD2. Germline V gene lookup returns CDR1 KGHSH and CDR2 LQKENI. The CDR3 sequence is 15 residues long. Trimming took 3 bases from V and 3 from J; bases not matched to a gene: 5. CDR3 residues: CASSPATSGFYEQYF. CDR3 DNA: TGTGCCAGCTCACCGGCGACTAGCGGGTTCTACGAGCAGTACTTC. Drawing the rest from reference TRBV18 and TRBJ2-7, the complete variable domain is NAGVMQNPRHLVRRRGQEARLRCSPMKGHSHVYWYRQLPEEGLKFMVYLQKENIIDESGMPKERFSAEFPKEGPSILRIQQVVRGDSAAYFCASSPATSGFYEQYFGPGTRLTVT.

Only one count was recorded for this clone. This rearrangement joins TRBV10-2 to TRBJ2-5, with 8 bases fitting TRBD2. Germline CDR1 WSHSY, CDR2 SAAADI. This CDR3 is 15 amino acids long. Trimming removed 7 bases from V and 4 bases from J; junction bases left unmatched: 11. The CDR3 loop is CASNRVGTSSETQYF. The CDR3 DNA reads TGCGCCAGCAATCGGGTCGGGACTAGTTCAGAGACCCAGTACTTC.

The DNA for the CDR3 is TGTGCCAGCAGCTTACCTAGCGGGAGTAACACCGGGGAGCTGTTTTTT. Its translation is CASSLPSGSNTGELFF. The rearrangement uses TRBV7-8 and TRBJ2-2; 10 bases match TRBD2. Per germline, CDR1 SGHVS and CDR2 FQNEAQ. The CDR3 is made up of 16 amino acids. Trimming took 2 bases from V and 2 from J; bases not matched to a gene: 2.

The rearrangement links TRBV2 to TRBJ2-7; D is perhaps TRBD1 (5 bases). Germline values: CDR1 SNHLY, CDR2 FYNNEI. Trimming removed 2 bases at V and 6 bases at J, with 17 bases between. CDR3 length: 15 residues. DNA of the CDR3: TGTGCCAGCAGTGAAAAGGGTCTGGGTGGGGCCGAGCAGTACTTC. Protein product: CASSEKGLGGAEQYF. Variable domain in full (rest from reference TRBV2 and TRBJ2-7): EPEVTQTPSHQVTQMGQEVILRCVPISNHLYFYWYRQILGQKVEFLVSFYNNEISEKSEIFDDQFSVERPDGSNFTLKIRSTKLEDSAMYFCASSEKGLGGAEQYFGPGTRLTVT.

V is TRBV5-1 and J is TRBJ2-2; 9 bases agree with TRBD1. V shed 4 bases and J 6 bases; nucleotides not matched to a gene: 10. Germline values: CDR1 SGHRS, CDR2 YFSETQ. The CDR3 is made up of 16 amino acids. CDR3 DNA sequence: TGCGCCAGCAGCAGAACGGGACAGGGTAGCGCCGGGGAGCTGTTTTTT. It encodes CASSRTGQGSAGELFF.

This chain joins TRBV2 and TRBJ2-5; 9 bases are a match to TRBD1. The CDR3 has 14 residues. Trimming at V came to 8 bases and at J to 4 bases, leaving 8 bases not matched to a gene. The germline gives CDR1 SNHLY, CDR2 FYNNEI. Written as DNA, the CDR3 is TGTGCCAGCCTTCTCCGGACAGGGGCAGAGACCCAGTACTTC. This sequence encodes CASLLRTGAETQYF.

The rearrangement uses TRBV5-5 and TRBJ2-1; 12 bases align to TRBD2. Germline values: CDR1 SGHKS, CDR2 YYEKEE (reference sequence). This CDR3 is built from 18 residues. Germline trimming cut 0 bases from V and 7 bases from J; bases unmatched to any gene: 11. The CDR3 DNA reads TGTGCCAGCAGCTTGGAGACTAGCGGGAGAGGGGGGCGGAATGAGCAGTTCTTC. This encodes CASSLETSGRGGRNEQFF.

The genes are TRBV7-9 and TRBJ1-1; D may be TRBD1 (5 bases). CDR1 is SEHNR, CDR2 FQNEAQ, per germline (reference sequence). There are 18 residues in the CDR3. V lost 3 bases to trimming and J lost 1 base, with 21 bases between them. In DNA, the CDR3 is TGTGCCAGCAGCTTGGCCGGGGGAGGGCTCCCCTCGAACACTGAAGCTTTCTTT. Its translation is CASSLAGGGLPSNTEAFF.

This chain uses TRBV18 with TRBJ1-1; TRBD1 agrees at 8 bases. V trimming: 2 bases; J trimming: 4 bases; junction bases outside the gene matches: 6. CDR3 length: 15 amino acids. Germline V gene sequence: CDR1 KGHSH, CDR2 LQKENI. This chain's CDR3 is CASSPDRGASTEAFF. DNA for the CDR3: TGTGCCAGCTCACCAGACAGGGGAGCTTCCACTGAAGCTTTCTTT. Drawing the rest from reference TRBV18 and TRBJ1-1, the complete variable domain is NAGVMQNPRHLVRRRGQEARLRCSPMKGHSHVYWYRQLPEEGLKFMVYLQKENIIDESGMPKERFSAEFPKEGPSILRIQQVVRGDSAAYFCASSPDRGASTEAFFGQGTRLTVV.

The chain has TRBV19 and TRBJ1-1; D is unclear. The CDR3 spans 13 residues. Trimming left V 6 bases short and J 2 bases short, with 10 bases between. Germline CDR1 LNHDA, CDR2 SQIVND (reference sequence). This CDR3 reads CASRIYVNTEAFF. CDR3 nucleotides: TGTGCCAGTAGGATATATGTAAACACTGAAGCTTTCTTT.

V usage is TRBV9 and J usage is TRBJ2-1, with 8 positions matching TRBD2. Unmatched junction bases numbered 5, after V lost 2 bases and J lost 4 bases. Germline CDR1 SGDLS, CDR2 YYNGEE. The length of the CDR3 is 15 residues. CDR3 in DNA: TGTGCCAGCAGCGTTAGCGGGAATTCGTACAATGAGCAGTTCTTC. Its translation: CASSVSGNSYNEQFF.

The chain links TRBV5-1 to TRBJ2-5; TRBD2 aligns across 8 bases. Germline V gene lookup returns CDR1 SGHRS and CDR2 YFSETQ. The CDR3 consists of 16 residues. Losses at the gene ends were 0 bases for V and 1 base for J; bases not matched to a gene: 5. The CDR3 sequence is CASSLGAGGFQETQYF. CDR3 DNA sequence: TGCGCCAGCAGCTTGGGTGCGGGAGGATTCCAAGAGACCCAGTACTTC.

The V and J genes are TRBV7-9 and TRBJ2-5; the D gene is possibly TRBD2 (5 bases). There are 12 residues in the CDR3. V was trimmed by 5 bases and J by 9 bases, leaving 13 bases between them. CDR1 and CDR2 (germline): SEHNR, FQNEAQ (reference sequence). The CDR3 is CASSPRERSQYF. The CDR3 nucleotides are TGTGCCAGCAGCCCCCGGGAACGATCCCAGTACTTC.

The gene calls are TRBV29-1 and TRBJ1-1, with D tentatively TRBD1 (5 bases). Deletions cut 6 bases from V and 5 bases from J, with 22 bases between. The CDR3 runs to 15 residues. Germline loops: CDR1 SQVTM, CDR2 ANQGSEA. CDR3 sequence reads: CSVTQVQGRRTEAFF. DNA for the CDR3: TGCAGCGTCACACAAGTCCAGGGTAGGCGGACTGAAGCTTTCTTT.

This chain connects TRBV7-6 to TRBJ2-3; 9 nucleotides align to TRBD1. Germline V gene sequence: CDR1 SGHVS, CDR2 FNYEAQ. This CDR3 comprises 15 residues. V lost 4 bases to trimming and J lost 0 bases; unmatched junction nucleotides: 2. This chain's CDR3 is CASSSGTGSTDTQYF. The CDR3 DNA reads as TGTGCCAGCAGCTCCGGGACAGGGAGCACAGATACGCAGTATTTT.

As to this clone: The sample contains more than one DNA sequence encoding this CDR3. CDR3 amino acids: CASSEQGYEQYF. Written as DNA, the CDR3 is TGTGCCAGCAGTGAACAGGGGTACGAGCAGTACTTC. The chain recombines TRBV2 with TRBJ2-7, with D perhaps matching TRBD1 (6 bases). V shed 2 bases and J shed 4 bases, with 6 bases lying between them. This CDR3 is built from 12 residues. Germline-derived CDR1 and CDR2 are SNHLY and FYNNEI.

This clone has a handful of counts. The chain combines TRBV5-1 with TRBJ1-3; D remains unclear. Looked up from germline, CDR1 is SGHRS and CDR2 is YFSETQ. Between the trimmed V and J ends, which lost 2 bases and 4 bases, there was a span of 10 bases. The CDR3 runs to 14 residues. The CDR3 nucleotides are TGCGCCAGCAGCTTAGACACAATCGGAAACACCATATATTTT. Translation: CASSLDTIGNTIYF.

By share of the sample, this clone is large. Here the CDR3 DNA reads TGTGCCAGCAGCTTGAGGTGGCAGGGGGTTTGGGCCAAAAACATTCAGTACTTC. It yields the protein CASSLRWQGVWAKNIQYF. The chain links TRBV5-8 to TRBJ2-4; TRBD1 agrees at 7 bases. This CDR3 contains 18 residues. The J segment lost 1 base and the V segment lost 1 base, leaving 11 bases of the junction unmatched. The germline V gene has CDR1 SGHTS and CDR2 YDEGEE.

This clone has a single count. The V and J genes are TRBV12-5 and TRBJ1-2; 10 positions agree with TRBD1. Germline-derived CDR1 and CDR2 are LGHNT and FRNRAP. The junction had 4 bases not matched to a gene; V was cut back by 0 bases and J by 3 bases. The CDR3 covers 16 residues. Here the CDR3 DNA reads TGTGCTAGTGGTTTGGTACCGGGACAGGGGCACTATGGCTACACCTTC. Translated: CASGLVPGQGHYGYTF.

The V gene is TRBV2, the J gene TRBJ2-7, with 10 bases aligning to TRBD1. This CDR3 is built from 15 residues. After removal of 6 bases from V and 2 bases from J, the junction contained 7 bases not matched to a gene. Germline V gene sequence: CDR1 SNHLY, CDR2 FYNNEI. The chain's CDR3 is CASSRRTGGAYEQYF. In nucleotides, the CDR3 is TGTGCCAGCAGCCGAAGGACAGGGGGGGCCTACGAGCAGTACTTC.

Comment on this clone: A much larger clone lies one base from this, so it may be a read error. Here the CDR3 omits its conserved ending phenylalanine or tryptophan, so a read error is the likely source. V gene TRBV19 combines with J gene TRBJ1-1; D may be TRBD1 (5 bases). V lost 5 bases to trimming and J lost 6 bases, with 10 bases between them. The CDR3 runs 12 residues. Germline-derived CDR1 and CDR2 are LNHDA and SQIVND (reference sequence). This CDR3 reads CASSAGGSEAFL. The CDR3, as DNA: TGTGCCAGTAGTGCGGGGGGTTCTGAAGCTTTCCTT.

CDR3 sequence (DNA): TGTGCCAGCAGCTTAACACGACAGGGAGTGGGCGAAAAACTGTTTTTT. It translates to CASSLTRQGVGEKLFF. V usage is TRBV5-6 and J usage is TRBJ1-4, with 7 bases matching TRBD1. CDR1 and CDR2 (germline): SGHDT, YYEEEE. The CDR3 consists of 16 residues. The V and J ends lost 2 bases and 8 bases, in that order; junction bases with no gene match: 12.